These 6 T cell receptor beta chains originate from one sample sequenced in a study of blood T cell repertoires in COVID-19. Libraries were prepared by immunoSEQ multiplex PCR; TCRdb keeps only in-frame clonotypes and omits some of them. The table has roughly 270,000 clones, over 75% seen once. The sequenced sample was peripheral blood. The receptor source for this set is a man younger than 35 with active or convalescent COVID-19.

The chain has TRBV6-5 and TRBJ2-7; TRBD2 might be the D (6 bases). The CDR3 extends over 11 amino acids. The V gene lost 8 bases and the J gene lost 2 bases, with 7 bases spanning the gap. Looked up from germline, CDR1 is MNHEY and CDR2 is SVGAGI. The CDR3 nucleotides read TGTGCCAGCGGCGGGGCCTACGAGCAGTACTTC. As protein: CASGGAYEQYF.

The chain employs TRBV7-8 and TRBJ2-7; the match to TRBD1 covers 9 bases. Germline-derived CDR1 and CDR2 are SGHVS and FQNEAQ. With V trimmed by 6 bases and J by 3 bases, 9 bases remained unmatched. The CDR3 has 15 amino acids. The CDR3 bases are TGTGCCAGCAGTCCTACCGGGACAGGGAACTACGAGCAGTACTTC. It encodes CASSPTGTGNYEQYF.

This clone showed up just a few times. The chain recombines TRBV6-5 with TRBJ1-1, with D unclear. V lost 0 bases, J lost 1 base, and 9 bases lay in between. This CDR3 has 15 amino acids. CDR1 MNHEY and CDR2 SVGAGI come from the germline V gene. CDR3 bases: TGTGCCAGCAGTTACTCGAGGGCGGCGAACACTGAAGCTTTCTTT. Translated: CASSYSRAANTEAFF.

The chain uses TRBV9 and TRBJ2-2; D remains ambiguous. V was cut by 0 bases and J by 4 bases, with 10 bases left in between. The CDR3 length is 15 residues. Looked up from germline, CDR1 is SGDLS and CDR2 is YYNGEE. CDR3 DNA sequence: TGTGCCAGCAGCGTAGAGGAGCGCCCCACCGGGGAGCTGTTTTTT. It encodes CASSVEERPTGELFF.

The V and J genes are TRBV19 and TRBJ1-5; TRBD1 might be the D (6 bases). The germline CDR1 and CDR2 sequences are LNHDA and SQIVND (reference sequence). The CDR3 extends over 13 amino acids. Trimming took off 8 bases at V and 3 bases at J, with 11 bases between the two ends. CDR3 bases: TGTGCCAGTTTAGGACAGTTCAATCAGCCCCAGCATTTT. It encodes CASLGQFNQPQHF.

The chain is built from TRBV29-1 and TRBJ1-3; D is unresolved. V lost 1 base and J 2 bases, leaving 9 bases between the germline ends. Germline V gene lookup returns CDR1 SQVTM and CDR2 ANQGSEA. This CDR3 spans 14 amino acids. The CDR3 nucleotides read TGCAGCGTTGAAGGCGCTCTTACTGGAAACACCATATATTTT. Translation: CSVEGALTGNTIYF.